The 29 T cell receptor beta chains below were found in one sample sequenced in a study of blood T cell repertoires in COVID-19. Generated by immunoSEQ multiplex PCR, the TCRdb table keeps only in-frame clones and is missing some. The repertoire includes under 200,000 clones, 60% to 85% of them detected once, and about 8.3% sits in the top ten. Sequencing was performed on peripheral blood. These TCRs come from a man aged 55 to 69 with acute or convalescent COVID-19.

The chain has TRBV11-3 and TRBJ2-2, with a tentative D call TRBD2 (5 bases). The CDR3 is 14 amino acids. CDR1 and CDR2 from the germline V gene are SGHNT and YENEEA. Trimming shortened V by 3 bases and J by 7 bases, and 12 bases separated the two germline ends. For the CDR3, the DNA is TGTGCCAGCAGCTTCGACACCGCGGGCGGGGAGCTGTTTTTT. Amino acid sequence: CASSFDTAGGELFF.

This clone has just one count. The V call is TRBV5-8, the J call TRBJ1-5; 8 bases match TRBD1. Germline V gene lookup returns CDR1 SGHTS and CDR2 YDEGEE. The CDR3 runs 17 residues. J was trimmed by 0 bases and V by 4 bases; bases with no gene match: 9. DNA for the CDR3: TGTGCCAGCAGCATAGACAGGGGCGAATATAGCAATCAGCCCCAGCATTTT. Amino acid sequence: CASSIDRGEYSNQPQHF.

In regard to this clone: Other DNA sequences from this sample encode an identical CDR3 as well. DNA for the CDR3: TGTGCCAGCAGCTTAGCCACTAGCGGGGGGGGTCAAGAGACCCAGTACTTC. Its protein product is CASSLATSGGGQETQYF. The rearrangement joins TRBV7-6 to TRBJ2-5; 13 positions agree with TRBD2. Germline CDR1 reads SGHVS; CDR2 reads FNYEAQ. The CDR3 contains 17 residues. V lost 0 bases and J lost 2; bases outside the gene matches: 3.

The chain joins TRBV6-6 to TRBJ2-2, with 11 bases fitting TRBD2. The germline V gene encodes CDR1 MNHNY and CDR2 SVGAGI (reference sequence). The junction had 3 bases not matched to a gene; V was cut back by 2 bases and J by 4 bases. The CDR3 has 16 amino acids. CDR3 amino acids: CASSYLAGGPTGELFF. For the CDR3, the DNA is TGTGCCAGCAGTTACCTAGCGGGGGGCCCCACCGGGGAGCTGTTTTTT.

The gene calls are TRBV19 and TRBJ2-7, with D perhaps TRBD2 (6 bases). CDR1 is LNHDA and CDR2 is SQIVND in the germline V gene (reference sequence). V lost 3 bases and J lost 6, with 12 bases in between. CDR3 size: 13 residues. CDR3 sequence reads: CASSIAGRVEQYF. The CDR3 region has the DNA TGTGCCAGTAGTATTGCGGGGCGGGTCGAGCAGTACTTC.

The gene calls are TRBV6-1 and TRBJ1-2; possibly TRBD1 for D (5 bases). This CDR3 has 14 residues. V lost 3 bases to trimming and J lost 4 bases, with 12 bases between them. Germline values: CDR1 MNHNS, CDR2 SASEGT. Here the CDR3 reads CASSDVGEGYGYTF. CDR3 in DNA: TGTGCCAGCAGTGATGTAGGGGAGGGCTATGGCTACACCTTC.

The CDR3 is CASSLGGQDSYEQYF. Written as DNA, the CDR3 is TGCGCCAGCAGCTTAGGGGGACAAGACTCCTACGAGCAGTACTTC. This sequence joins TRBV5-1 and TRBJ2-7; D is perhaps TRBD1 (6 bases). The length of the CDR3 is 15 residues. Trimming cost V 2 bases and J 0 bases, with 12 bases left between them. Germline values: CDR1 SGHRS, CDR2 YFSETQ.

The chain uses TRBV7-9 and TRBJ1-1; D call uncertain. Trimming stripped 5 bases from V and 1 base from J, with 8 bases between. This CDR3 spans 13 amino acids. From germline, CDR1 is SEHNR and CDR2 FQNEAQ (reference sequence). As DNA, the CDR3 is TGTGCCAGCAGCGTGCAGGCGAACACTGAAGCTTTCTTT. This codes for CASSVQANTEAFF.

This clone has a handful of counts. The chain has TRBV5-8 and TRBJ2-5, with D maybe TRBD1 (6 bases). This CDR3 spans 15 amino acids. Germline CDR1 and CDR2: SGHTS and YDEGEE. Deletions cut 4 bases from V and 5 bases from J, with 18 bases between. The CDR3 here is CASSPKGGRRETQYF. CDR3 sequence (DNA): TGTGCCAGCAGCCCGAAAGGGGGTAGGAGGGAGACCCAGTACTTC. Full variable domain (rest looked up from reference TRBV5-8 and TRBJ2-5): EAGVTQSPTHLIKTRGQQATLRCSPISGHTSVYWYQQALGLGLQFLLWYDEGEERNRGNFPPRFSGRQFPNYSSELNVNALELEDSALYLCASSPKGGRRETQYFGPGTRLLVL.

The J gene is TRBJ2-5, the V gene TRBV7-9; 8 nucleotides line up with TRBD1. The germline gives CDR1 SEHNR, CDR2 FQNEAQ (reference sequence). Unmatched junction bases numbered 12, after V lost 4 bases and J lost 2 bases. The CDR3 runs 17 residues. The DNA for the CDR3 is TGTGCCAGCAGCTCCCTCCGCGCAGGGGGCATACAAGAGACCCAGTACTTC. Encoded protein: CASSSLRAGGIQETQYF.

This clone was found once. The chain links TRBV7-8 to TRBJ2-7; TRBD2 is a possible D gene (5 bases). Germline-derived CDR1 and CDR2 are SGHVS and FQNEAQ. V lost 1 base and J lost 6, with 7 bases in between. The CDR3 covers 12 residues. The CDR3 spells CASSLGGIEQYF. CDR3 nucleotides: TGTGCCAGCAGCTTAGGAGGGATCGAGCAGTACTTC.

This chain links TRBV4-3 with TRBJ2-3; 9 nucleotides line up with TRBD2. J was trimmed by 4 bases and V by 4 bases; bases with no gene match: 3. Germline CDR1 LGHNA, CDR2 YSLEER. The CDR3 has 14 amino acids. DNA for the CDR3: TGCGCCAGCAGCCCTAGCGGGGTCGCAGATACGCAGTATTTT. As protein: CASSPSGVADTQYF.

The chain recombines TRBV30 with TRBJ2-3, with D unclear. CDR1 and CDR2 from the germline V gene are GTSNPN and SVGIG (reference sequence). The CDR3 is 14 amino acids. V was clipped by 0 bases and J by 5 bases, with 12 bases between them. In nucleotides, the CDR3 is TGTGCCTGGAGTGTAGGCGGTCTCGGAGATACGCAGTATTTT. Its translation: CAWSVGGLGDTQYF.

The chain combines TRBV6-5 with TRBJ1-5, with a tentative D call TRBD1 (5 bases). Looked up from germline, CDR1 is MNHEY and CDR2 is SVGAGI. V lost 8 bases, J lost 0 bases, and 11 bases lay in between. The CDR3 contains 14 residues. The CDR3 DNA reads TGTGCCAGCCGGGGGAGTAATAGCAATCAGCCCCAGCATTTT. This encodes CASRGSNSNQPQHF.

The chain carries TRBV29-1 and TRBJ2-7, with 9 bases lining up with TRBD2. Trimming removed 5 bases from V and 7 bases from J; junction bases left unmatched: 3. The germline gives CDR1 SQVTM, CDR2 ANQGSEA. The CDR3 contains 11 residues. The CDR3 loop reads CSVLAGWEQYF. CDR3 nucleotides: TGCAGCGTTCTAGCGGGGTGGGAGCAGTACTTC.

The chain has TRBV7-2 and TRBJ2-7; TRBD2 matches at 9 bases. CDR1 is SGHTA and CDR2 is FQGNSA in the germline V gene. The V gene end was trimmed by 3 bases and the J gene end by 5 bases; junction bases not matched to a gene: 5. The CDR3 spans 14 residues. For the CDR3, the DNA is TGTGCCAGCAGCTTCACCGGGACTAGCCACGAGCAGTACTTC. This gives the protein CASSFTGTSHEQYF.

The chain carries TRBV2 and TRBJ2-3; TRBD2 might be the D (5 bases). Between the trimmed V and J ends, which lost 3 bases and 2 bases, there was a span of 6 bases. CDR1 is SNHLY, CDR2 FYNNEI, per germline. The length of the CDR3 is 13 residues. The CDR3: CASSDGNTDTQYF. CDR3 DNA: TGTGCCAGCAGTGACGGGAACACAGATACGCAGTATTTT.

The chain couples TRBV27 to TRBJ1-5; D not resolved. CDR1 and CDR2 from the germline V gene are MNHEY and SMNVEV (reference sequence). This CDR3 has 15 amino acids. V shed 2 bases and J shed 3 bases, with 11 bases lying between them. The CDR3 sequence is CASSLLGRVNQPQHF. CDR3 bases: TGTGCCAGCAGTTTACTCGGGAGAGTCAATCAGCCCCAGCATTTT.

The chain employs TRBV5-1 and TRBJ1-1; 7 bases match TRBD1. Trimming removed 4 bases from V and 1 base from J; junction bases left unmatched: 1. Germline V gene sequence: CDR1 SGHRS, CDR2 YFSETQ. The CDR3 covers 13 residues. The CDR3 here is CASSGTANTEAFF. For the CDR3, the DNA is TGCGCCAGCAGCGGGACAGCGAACACTGAAGCTTTCTTT.

CDR3 coding DNA: TGCAGTGCTAGTCTTGGGTCTGAGGAACAGCCCCAGCATTTT. It encodes CSASLGSEEQPQHF. This chain connects TRBV20-1 to TRBJ1-5; D unclear. Germline values: CDR1 DFQATT, CDR2 SNEGSKA (reference sequence). This CDR3 has 14 amino acids. With 3 bases removed from V and 7 bases from J, the gap between germline ends came to 16 bases.

This chain uses TRBV19 with TRBJ1-1; D unresolved. This CDR3 has 11 residues. Germline V gene sequence: CDR1 LNHDA, CDR2 SQIVND (reference sequence). The germline V and J ends were trimmed by 7 bases and 2 bases, with 5 bases remaining between them. The CDR3 nucleotides are TGTGCCAGTACCTCTAACACTGAAGCTTTCTTT. Protein: CASTSNTEAFF.

This chain links TRBV5-6 with TRBJ2-1, with a weak D call TRBD2 (5 bases). CDR1 is SGHDT and CDR2 is YYEEEE in the germline V gene. The CDR3 has 13 residues. V was cut by 0 bases and J by 9 bases, with 10 bases left in between. The CDR3 DNA sequence: TGTGCCAGCAGCTTGGGGCGTCGGGGTGAGCAGTTCTTC. Translation gives CASSLGRRGEQFF.

The chain employs TRBV3-1 (or the pseudogene TRBV3-2) and TRBJ2-7; 10 bases match TRBD2. The CDR3 is 14 amino acids. The V gene end was trimmed by 4 bases and the J gene end by 6 bases; junction bases not matched to a gene: 6. Germline V CDR1 and CDR2: LGHDT, YNNKEL (reference sequence). In DNA form, the CDR3 reads TGTGCCAGCAGCCTCGGGGTAGCGGGGGGCGAGCAGTACTTC. Translation: CASSLGVAGGEQYF.

This chain joins TRBV6-2 or TRBV6-3 and TRBJ2-3; TRBD2 matches at 10 bases. Germline loops: CDR1 MNHEY, CDR2 SVGEGT. Trimming cost V 2 bases and J 3 bases; bases outside gene matches: 8. The CDR3 sequence is 17 residues long. The CDR3 DNA reads TGTGCCAGCAGTTACCCTAAAGCGGGGGGGCCAACAGATACGCAGTATTTT. Residues: CASSYPKAGGPTDTQYF.

The chain joins TRBV9 to TRBJ2-7; D is unclear. The CDR3 has 14 amino acids. Germline lookup yields CDR1 SGDLS and CDR2 YYNGEE. Trimming pared 0 bases from V and 3 bases from J, leaving 10 bases between. Here the CDR3 DNA reads TGTGCCAGCAGCGTAGCGGGTTTCGGCTACGAGCAGTACTTC. This gives the protein CASSVAGFGYEQYF.

The chain joins TRBV9 to TRBJ1-2; 7 bases align to TRBD1. V lost 4 bases to trimming and J lost 8 bases; unmatched junction nucleotides: 14. The CDR3 length is 15 residues. Looked up from germline, CDR1 is SGDLS and CDR2 is YYNGEE. CDR3 nucleotides: TGTGCCAGCAGCCTCGGAACAGGGGAAAGGAGAGGCTACACCTTC. Encoded protein: CASSLGTGERRGYTF.

V and J are TRBV12-5 and TRBJ1-3, with a tentative D call TRBD1 (5 bases). The germline V gene has CDR1 LGHNT and CDR2 FRNRAP. V lost 1 base and J 2 bases, leaving 21 bases between the germline ends. The CDR3 is 19 amino acids. DNA of the CDR3: TGTGCTAGTGGTTTGGACCCAGGGCGCGGTGCAGTTACTGGAAACACCATATATTTT. Its protein is CASGLDPGRGAVTGNTIYF. The complete variable domain, with remaining parts taken from reference TRBV12-5 and TRBJ1-3, reads DARVTQTPRHKVTEMGQEVTMRCQPILGHNTVFWYRQTMMQGLELLAYFRNRAPLDDSGMPKDRFSAEMPDATLATLKIQPSEPRDSAVYFCASGLDPGRGAVTGNTIYFGEGSWLTVV.

The V call is TRBV5-1, the J call TRBJ2-5; 7 bases match TRBD1. Looked up from germline, CDR1 is SGHRS and CDR2 is YFSETQ. The CDR3 contains 14 residues. With 2 bases clipped from V and 0 bases from J, the junction kept 1 base outside the gene matches. The CDR3 is CASSFTGDQETQYF. CDR3 DNA sequence: TGCGCCAGCAGCTTTACAGGGGACCAAGAGACCCAGTACTTC.

The J gene is TRBJ2-5, the V gene TRBV4-2, with D unresolved. Germline lookup yields CDR1 LGHNA and CDR2 YNFKEQ. CDR3 size: 13 residues. Trimming removed 1 base from V and 5 bases from J, with 8 bases in between. CDR3 residues: CASSQGGRETQYF. The CDR3 nucleotides are TGTGCCAGCAGCCAAGGAGGTCGGGAGACCCAGTACTTC.